The present TCR beta chain was sequenced within a study of blood T cells in healthy people across ages. Together with a sample-barcoded 5' primer, a J-beta primer mix was included in a second PCR lasting roughly 6 to 12 cycles. From the 5' RACE reads, TCRdb called clonotypes with MiXCR, one entry per CDR3 protein. The sample has roughly 550,000 distinct CDR3 sequences; around 24% are singletons. Looked up from germline, CDR1 is SEHNR and CDR2 is FQNEAQ (reference sequence). CDR3 size: 14 residues. Trimming pared 5 bases from V and 2 bases from J, leaving 7 bases between. The sample holds many counts of this clonotype. These same records also appear under a second study, on T cells of mothers and their children.

This TCR derives from a boy between 5 and 17 years old in good health. The chain uses TRBV7-9 and TRBJ1-6, with a weak D call TRBD1 (5 bases). The source material was blood. For the CDR3, the DNA is TGTGCCAGCAGCGCGGGGGCCTATAATTCACCCCTCCACTTT. Its protein product is CASSAGAYNSPLHF.